A single sample is the source of the 12 T cell receptor beta chains below, sequenced in a study of blood T cell repertoires in COVID-19. Data came from immunoSEQ multiplex PCR; TCRdb stores just in-frame clones and leaves some out. In the table there are around 160,000 clones, around 90% of which are singletons. The source material was peripheral blood. These TCRs come from a man aged 60-69 years with active or convalescent COVID-19.

The V gene is TRBV29-1, the J gene TRBJ1-1; no clear D gene. The CDR3 runs 11 residues. Germline assignment: CDR1 SQVTM and CDR2 ANQGSEA. V was trimmed by 5 bases and J by 1 base, leaving 5 bases between them. CDR3 nucleotide sequence: TGCAGCGTTCCAGGGAACACTGAAGCTTTCTTT. It specifies CSVPGNTEAFF.

The gene calls are TRBV11-2 and TRBJ2-1; D might be TRBD1 (6 bases). The germline V gene encodes CDR1 SGHAT and CDR2 FQNNGV. V was shortened by 5 bases and J by 6 bases, with 11 bases between the two germline ends. The CDR3 is 13 amino acids. CDR3 sequence: CASSLGQSNEQFF. CDR3 coding DNA: TGTGCCAGCAGCCTCGGACAGAGCAATGAGCAGTTCTTC.

The rearrangement links TRBV28 to TRBJ2-1, with 14 bases aligning to TRBD2. The V gene end was trimmed by 6 bases and the J gene end by 7 bases; junction bases not matched to a gene: 5. Germline CDR1 MDHEN, CDR2 SYDVKM. CDR3 length: 15 residues. Here the CDR3 DNA reads TGTGCCAGCAGGCGAGGACTAGCGGGAGGAAATGAGCAGTTCTTC. Translating it yields CASRRGLAGGNEQFF.

The J gene is TRBJ2-3, the V gene TRBV5-1; 9 bases agree with TRBD1. The CDR3 is 18 amino acids. CDR1 is SGHRS and CDR2 is YFSETQ in the germline V gene. V lost 0 bases, J lost 4 bases, and 12 bases stayed unmatched. The CDR3 region is CASSLENRGLGGADTQYF. CDR3 nucleotide sequence: TGCGCCAGCAGCTTGGAGAACAGGGGGCTGGGAGGCGCAGATACGCAGTATTTT.

The chain couples TRBV2 to TRBJ1-1, with 7 nucleotides matching TRBD1. CDR1 SNHLY and CDR2 FYNNEI come from the germline V gene. The CDR3 has 14 residues. The J segment lost 5 bases and the V segment lost 6 bases, leaving 9 bases of the junction unmatched. The CDR3 is CASRGDSLGTEAFF. In DNA, the CDR3 is TGTGCCAGCAGGGGGGACAGCCTAGGAACTGAAGCTTTCTTT.

The J gene is TRBJ2-5, the V gene TRBV6-5; 7 positions match TRBD1. The CDR3 extends over 14 amino acids. J gave up 5 bases and V 6 bases, and 9 bases lay outside the gene matches. CDR1 and CDR2 (germline): MNHEY, SVGAGI. DNA for the CDR3: TGTGCCAGCAGCCAGCCAGGGGGAGCGGAGACCCAGTACTTC. This sequence encodes CASSQPGGAETQYF.

The chain carries TRBV5-6 and TRBJ2-7; D unresolved. Germline CDR1 SGHDT, CDR2 YYEEEE. CDR3 size: 12 residues. Trimming took 4 bases from V and 0 from J, leaving 5 bases between them. The CDR3, as DNA: TGTGCCAGCAGCCGCGGCTCCTACGAGCAGTACTTC. Its translation is CASSRGSYEQYF.

The chain is built from TRBV2 and TRBJ2-3, with a tentative D call TRBD1 (5 bases). V lost 3 bases and J lost 3, with 13 bases in between. Looked up from germline, CDR1 is SNHLY and CDR2 is FYNNEI. The CDR3 spans 15 residues. DNA for the CDR3: TGTGCCAGCAGTGAGAATCCCAGGGTGACAGATACGCAGTATTTT. This gives the protein CASSENPRVTDTQYF.

The chain carries TRBV13 and TRBJ1-1, with TRBD1 matching 7 bases. The germline V gene has CDR1 PRHDT and CDR2 FYEKMQ (reference sequence). This CDR3 has 15 residues. V lost 0 bases to trimming and J lost 0 bases; unmatched junction nucleotides: 1. The CDR3 spells CASSLGQGLNTEAFF. The CDR3 nucleotides read TGTGCCAGCAGCTTAGGACAGGGGTTGAACACTGAAGCTTTCTTT.

In this sample, this clone turned up once. The chain employs TRBV2 and TRBJ2-1, with D tentatively TRBD2 (6 bases). From germline, CDR1 is SNHLY and CDR2 FYNNEI. Trimming shortened V by 7 bases and J by 6 bases, and 19 bases separated the two germline ends. The CDR3 extends over 15 amino acids. CDR3 protein: CASTLAGQGFNEQFF. CDR3 nucleotides: TGTGCCAGCACTCTCGCGGGGCAGGGTTTCAATGAGCAGTTCTTC.

The V call is TRBV15, the J call TRBJ1-5; 8 bases fit TRBD1. CDR1 is LNHNV, CDR2 YYDKDF, per germline (reference sequence). The V segment lost 3 bases and the J segment 9 bases; nucleotides outside the gene matches: 28. The CDR3 length is 21 residues. CDR3 DNA sequence: TGTGCCACCAGCAGGGAGAAAAAACCGGGACAGGCCGATCGTCGCGTAGGGCCCCAGCATTTT. Amino acid sequence: CATSREKKPGQADRRVGPQHF.

This chain joins TRBV3-1 (or the pseudogene TRBV3-2) and TRBJ1-2, with 7 bases fitting TRBD1. V lost 3 bases to trimming and J lost 4 bases; unmatched junction nucleotides: 11. Germline loops: CDR1 LGHDT, CDR2 YNNKEL (reference sequence). The CDR3 has 16 residues. The DNA of the CDR3 is TGTGCCAGCAGCCAGGGTGAGGGGGCCGTGACCTATGGCTACACCTTC. Its translation is CASSQGEGAVTYGYTF.